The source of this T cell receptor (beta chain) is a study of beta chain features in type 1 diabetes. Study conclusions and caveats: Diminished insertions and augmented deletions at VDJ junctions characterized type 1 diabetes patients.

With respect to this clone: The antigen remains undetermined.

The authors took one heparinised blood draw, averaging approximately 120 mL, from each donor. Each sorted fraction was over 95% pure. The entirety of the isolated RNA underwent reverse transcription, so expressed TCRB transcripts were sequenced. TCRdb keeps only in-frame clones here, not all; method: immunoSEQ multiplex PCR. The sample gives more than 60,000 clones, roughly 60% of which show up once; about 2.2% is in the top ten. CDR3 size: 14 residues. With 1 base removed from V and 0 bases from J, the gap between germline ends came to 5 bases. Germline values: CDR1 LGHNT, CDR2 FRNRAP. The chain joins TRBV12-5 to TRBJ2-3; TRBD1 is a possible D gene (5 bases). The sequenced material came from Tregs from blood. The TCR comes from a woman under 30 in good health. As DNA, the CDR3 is TGTGCTAGTGGTTTGGGACAGAGCACAGATACGCAGTATTTT. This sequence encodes CASGLGQSTDTQYF.